This T cell receptor beta chain was recovered during a study of beta chain features in type 1 diabetes. Every isolated RNA sample was fully reverse transcribed, so sequencing captured expressed TCRB transcripts. Profiling relied on immunoSEQ multiplex PCR, and the TCRdb table lists in-frame clones only, not all of them. The data hold under 450,000 clones, with roughly 16% observed a single time. Study-level findings and limits: Sampled from patients, naive, central memory and Treg TCRB repertoires appeared more similar than those sampled from healthy donors. Within each of all four CD4+ subsets, Type 1 diabetes patients had TCRB CDR3s that were moderately but significantly shorter.

In the case of this clone: Its antigen is not known.

The clonotype was recovered from a woman aged 18-29 years in good health. Sequencing was carried out using naive CD4+ T cells from blood.

The DNA for the CDR3 is TGCAGTTCCCGCATCGGGACAGAAGCTTTCTTT. Protein product: CSSRIGTEAFF. The rearrangement uses TRBV20-1 and TRBJ1-1, with D tentatively TRBD1 (6 bases). V was pared by 8 bases and J by 8 bases, with 15 bases between. The CDR3 consists of 11 residues. CDR1 DFQATT and CDR2 SNEGSKA come from the germline V gene (reference sequence).